What follows are 17 T cell receptor beta chains derived from one specimen sequenced in a study of identical twins. Each CDR3 protein gets one entry after TCRdb re-called the 5' RACE reads with MiXCR. The table includes about 690,000 distinct CDR3 sequences, less than 7% detected once. Sequencing was carried out using naive T cells sorted from blood. All receptors come from a man younger than 30 in good health.

V gene TRBV11-2 combines with J gene TRBJ1-4, with D unresolved. CDR3 length: 13 amino acids. Germline CDR1 and CDR2: SGHAT and FQNNGV. With 2 bases removed from V and 0 bases from J, the gap between germline ends came to 1 base. CDR3 bases: TGTGCCAGCAGCTTATCAACTAATGAAAAACTGTTTTTT. Translating gives CASSLSTNEKLFF.

This clonotype was seen a handful of times. This sequence joins TRBV19 and TRBJ2-2, with D unclear. V lost 4 bases to trimming and J lost 8 bases, with 11 bases between them. CDR3 length: 13 residues. CDR1 is LNHDA, CDR2 SQIVND, per germline (reference sequence). CDR3 region: CASSNPPGGELFF. In nucleotides, the CDR3 is TGTGCCAGTAGTAACCCCCCTGGAGGGGAGCTGTTTTTT.

The CDR3 loop is CATTQGLGTEAFF. The DNA for the CDR3 is TGCGCCACCACCCAGGGTTTGGGCACTGAAGCTTTCTTT. V gene TRBV5-1 combines with J gene TRBJ1-1, with D perhaps matching TRBD1 (5 bases). CDR1 and CDR2 from the germline V gene are SGHRS and YFSETQ. The CDR3 is 13 amino acids. With 9 bases removed from V and 4 bases from J, the gap between germline ends came to 16 bases.

J is TRBJ1-2 and V is TRBV24-1; D is undetermined. Germline CDR1 and CDR2: KGHDR and SFDVKD. V lost 4 bases, J lost 5 bases, and 13 bases lay in between. The CDR3 consists of 14 residues. CDR3 nucleotide sequence: TGTGCCACCAGTGACCCAAGCGCGGAGTATGGCTACACCTTC. This codes for CATSDPSAEYGYTF.

This clonotype was counted a few times. The chain joins TRBV28 to TRBJ2-1, with 11 bases lining up with TRBD1. CDR3 length equals 16 residues. Looked up from germline, CDR1 is MDHEN and CDR2 is SYDVKM. The junction had 10 bases not matched to a gene; V was cut back by 6 bases and J by 6 bases. The CDR3: CASSRGGTGGINEQFF. The CDR3 DNA reads as TGTGCCAGCAGCCGAGGAGGGACAGGGGGAATCAATGAGCAGTTCTTC.

This clonotype was observed a few times. This rearrangement joins TRBV7-3 to TRBJ2-1; 9 bases line up with TRBD1. This CDR3 has 16 residues. Germline assignment: CDR1 SGHTA and CDR2 FQGTGA. V was pared by 5 bases and J by 4 bases, with 9 bases of the junction left unmatched. For the CDR3, the DNA is TGTGCCAGCAGCGCGGGGACAGGGAACCTTTACAATGAGCAGTTCTTC. It specifies CASSAGTGNLYNEQFF.

This clonotype has at least ten counts. The rearrangement joins TRBV20-1 to TRBJ2-7; the D is unclear. Per the germline V gene, CDR1 is DFQATT and CDR2 is SNEGSKA (reference sequence). This CDR3 is 12 amino acids long. The germline V and J ends were trimmed by 3 bases and 5 bases, with 11 bases remaining between them. The CDR3 reads CSASSLLNEQYF. The CDR3 nucleotides read TGCAGTGCTAGCTCCCTCTTGAACGAGCAGTACTTC.

This clonotype was found many times. V usage is TRBV27 and J usage is TRBJ2-3; D might be TRBD1 (6 bases). Trimming left V 4 bases short and J 8 bases short, with 13 bases between. This CDR3 has 13 residues. CDR1 and CDR2 from the germline V gene are MNHEY and SMNVEV (reference sequence). The CDR3 DNA sequence: TGTGCCAGCAGTTACGAACAGGGTGGTACGCAGTATTTT. Its protein product is CASSYEQGGTQYF.

V usage is TRBV5-1 and J usage is TRBJ2-5, with 7 nucleotides matching TRBD2. The CDR3 runs 14 residues. V gave up 3 bases and J gave up 4 bases; unmatched junction bases: 6. Germline values: CDR1 SGHRS, CDR2 YFSETQ. CDR3 nucleotides: TGCGCCAGCAGCTCGACTAGGACTAGAGAGACCCAGTACTTC. It is translated as CASSSTRTRETQYF.

Only a few counts were recorded for this clonotype. CDR3 sequence: CASSFDLLAQQPQHF. In DNA, the CDR3 is TGTGCCAGCAGTTTCGACCTTTTGGCCCAACAGCCCCAGCATTTT. This chain links TRBV6-2 or TRBV6-3 with TRBJ1-5; D uncertain. V lost 4 bases to trimming and J lost 7 bases, with 17 bases between them. Per germline, CDR1 MNHEY and CDR2 SVGEGT. The CDR3 is 15 residues long.

This clonotype was found many times. The chain combines TRBV28 with TRBJ2-2; 7 positions match TRBD1. V shed 7 bases and J 0 bases; nucleotides not matched to a gene: 8. Germline CDR1 and CDR2: MDHEN and SYDVKM. CDR3 length: 16 residues. The CDR3 reads CASKITGAPNTGELFF. Written as DNA, the CDR3 is TGTGCCAGCAAGATAACAGGGGCCCCGAACACCGGGGAGCTGTTTTTT.

The chain is built from TRBV11-3 and TRBJ2-2; 7 nucleotides agree with TRBD1. The J segment lost 4 bases and the V segment lost 5 bases, leaving 7 bases of the junction unmatched. From germline, CDR1 is SGHNT and CDR2 YENEEA. The CDR3 contains 15 residues. CDR3 bases: TGTGCCAGCAGCCCACAGGGGTTGGTCACCGGGGAGCTGTTTTTT. It encodes CASSPQGLVTGELFF.

The V call is TRBV4-1, the J call TRBJ2-1, with D unclear. The germline V and J ends were trimmed by 3 bases and 0 bases, with 9 bases remaining between them. Germline lookup yields CDR1 MGHRA and CDR2 YSYEKL. This CDR3 spans 15 amino acids. The CDR3: CASSHLSDSYNEQFF. The CDR3 coding sequence is TGCGCCAGCAGCCATCTATCAGACTCCTACAATGAGCAGTTCTTC.

Many counts were recorded for this clonotype. The chain carries TRBV5-6 and TRBJ1-2; D possibly corresponds to TRBD1 (5 bases). The CDR3 has 17 residues. CDR1 is SGHDT, CDR2 YYEEEE, per germline. Trimming removed 0 bases from V and 0 bases from J, with 15 bases in between. In DNA form, the CDR3 reads TGTGCCAGCAGCTTGGTAGCGGGGCGGAAGACTAACTATGGCTACACCTTC. As protein: CASSLVAGRKTNYGYTF.

In its sample, this clonotype was seen many times. J is TRBJ2-7 and V is TRBV20-1; no definite D call. The V end was cut by 3 bases, the J end by 5 bases, with 14 bases between. The CDR3 runs to 13 residues. From germline, CDR1 is DFQATT and CDR2 SNEGSKA (reference sequence). CDR3 nucleotides: TGCAGTGCTAGTAAGCAATTTGACGACGAGCAGTACTTC. This gives the protein CSASKQFDDEQYF.

The CDR3 nucleotides are TGCGCCAGCAGCCACGAACTCGCTGGGGCCAACGTCCTGACTTTC. It codes for CASSHELAGANVLTF. This chain connects TRBV4-1 to TRBJ2-6; the D is unclear. The germline V and J ends were trimmed by 3 bases and 2 bases, with 8 bases remaining between them. CDR3 size: 15 residues. Per germline, CDR1 MGHRA and CDR2 YSYEKL.

This clonotype was observed many times. As DNA, the CDR3 is TGCAGTGCTAGACCGGACTCCCCCCAGTACTTC. Protein sequence: CSARPDSPQYF. The J gene is TRBJ2-5, the V gene TRBV20-1, with D maybe TRBD2 (5 bases). The CDR3 loop spans 11 amino acids. V was cut by 2 bases and J by 9 bases, with 10 bases left in between. CDR1 is DFQATT, CDR2 SNEGSKA, per germline (reference sequence).